This T cell receptor beta chain was sequenced in a study of CD8+ T cells in alopecia areata. Background on the study: Each day, treated patients took oral tofacitinib twice, at 5 to 10 mg per dose.

Between the trimmed V and J ends, which lost 0 bases and 6 bases, there was a span of 11 bases. Germline-derived CDR1 and CDR2 are MNHEY and SVGAGI. This CDR3 has 14 residues. Extracted RNA was reverse transcribed into cDNA, the sequencing template. Clones were read by immunoSEQ multiplex PCR, and TCRdb kept only the in-frame ones, dropping some. The sample contains 150,000 to 200,000 clones, about half of which appear only once. To note about this clone: What it binds is unknown.

The sample's treatment: oral pan-JAK inhibitor, 5-10 mg twice daily. Patients with alopecia areata provided lesional scalp punch biopsies as well as peripheral blood. Findings and limits, study-wide: When scalp samples are sequenced, resident alphabeta T cells of normal skin are also captured.

The sample in question was CD8+ T cells sorted from blood, obtained around week 53, from a patient treated with tofacitinib. The origin of this receptor is a human donor with alopecia areata. The chain has TRBV6-5 and TRBJ1-2, with a tentative D call TRBD1 (5 bases). The CDR3 bases are TGTGCCAGCAGTTACTCGGAGGGGCTCGATGGCTACACCTTC. This gives the protein CASSYSEGLDGYTF.